The T cell receptor beta chain under discussion was sequenced for a study of T cell repertoires in cytomegalovirus infection. Study summary: It can be stated that public TCR beta signatures indicated CMV infection as well as a matching HLA type. Study results and limitations: Totalled public TCR beta family frequency picked out people who carried CMV plus the relevant HLA. HLA-C-restricted CMV clonotypes gave the most frequent clonotype in two of eight donors.

TCRdb redid the calling of the reads with MiXCR, one entry per CDR3 protein. The sample has 62,000 or so distinct CDR3 sequences; around 20% are singletons. The CDR3 is 15 residues long. Germline CDR1 SGHTA, CDR2 FQGNSA. Details on this clonotype: Its antigen is unidentified.

Sequenced here: CD8+ T cells from cultured PBMCs, sampled from culture after CMV antigen stimulation. The chain couples TRBV7-2 to TRBJ2-5; TRBD2 agrees at 14 bases. The J call may be in error: the DNA end matches TRBJ2-7 better. The origin of this receptor is a human donor in good health (CMV status not recorded). Some clones in this sample may be carry-over from other donors' samples. The CDR3 is CASSWGLAGVYEQYF. The CDR3 coding sequence is TGTGCCAGCAGCTGGGGACTAGCGGGGGTCTACGAGCAGTACTTC.